The rows below give T cell receptor beta chains drawn from one sample of a study of T cells in Graves' hyperthyroidism and ophthalmopathy. A single record per CDR3 protein comes from TCRdb applying MiXCR to the multiplex PCR reads. This table holds 750,000 to 950,000 distinct CDR3 sequences, 38% found once. The specimen sequenced was blood. The receptors originated from a man aged 18 to 29 with Graves' hyperthyroidism. Each CDR3 is given with its conserved first and last residue. The D gene is left open where the match is weak. Part of the rows lack a size; the others show once, few, many or a class for expanded clones.

few . TRBJ1-1 TRBV7-9 TGTGCCAGCAGCCCCTGGGAGTCGAACACTGAAGCTTTCTTT CASSPWESNTEAFF
few . TRBJ1-2 TRBV9 TGTGCCAGCAGCGTAGACAAGGACCCCGTTGGCTACACCTTC CASSVDKDPVGYTF
. TRBD2 TRBJ2-7 TRBV9 TGTGCCAGCGGCAGCGGGAGAATCAATGAGCAGCTCTTC CASGSGRINEQLF
. TRBD2 TRBJ2-7 TRBV7-2 TGTGCCAGCAGCCTCGCTAGCGGCTACTACGAGCAGTACTTC CASSLASGYYEQYF
once . TRBJ2-2 TRBV7-9 TGTGCCAGCTCCGGGGGGCACGGCACCGGGGAGCTGTTTTTT CASSGGHGTGELFF
many TRBD1 TRBJ1-2 TRBV12-3/TRBV12-4 TGTGCCAGCAGTCAGGGGGGACAGGGCAACTATGGCTACACCTTC CASSQGGQGNYGYTF
few TRBD1 TRBJ2-7 TRBV20-1 TGCAGTGCTAGAGGTGCCAGGGGGCGATACGAGCAGTACTTC CSARGARGRYEQYF
once TRBD2 TRBJ2-7 TRBV10-3 TGTGCCATCAGTGACCCGGGAGGGAATGAACAGTACTTC CAISDPGGNEQYF
once TRBD1 TRBJ2-2 TRBV19 TGTGCCAGTAGTGCCGAGACAGGGGCGGGCACCGGGGAGCTGTTTTTT CASSAETGAGTGELFF
. . TRBJ2-2 TRBV5-1 TGCGCCAGCAGCTCAGGGAAGGGGAACACCGGGGAGCTGTTTTTT CASSSGKGNTGELFF
. . TRBJ2-7 TRBV7-8 TGTGCCAGCAGCCCCCGCTCAACGGAGGGGGCGAGCTCCTACGAGCAGTACTTC CASSPRSTEGASSYEQYF
. . TRBJ1-1 TRBV15 TGTGCCACCAGCAGCTTGTCCCCTATGCGGCAGGGACGGGATGAAGCTTTCTTT CATSSLSPMRQGRDEAFF
many . TRBJ2-5 TRBV6-4 TGTGCCAGCAGTGACTCAGGGGAGACCCAGTACTTC CASSDSGETQYF
many . TRBJ1-1 TRBV15 TGTGCCACCAGTAAGGTCGGTAGGAACACTGAAGCTTTCTTT CATSKVGRNTEAFF
few . TRBJ2-7 TRBV5-1 TGCGCCAGCAGCTTGGAGGTTTTGTCCTACGAGCAGTACTTC CASSLEVLSYEQYF
few . TRBJ2-7 TRBV7-9 TGTGCCAGCAGCTCAGTGCACGAGCAGTACTTC CASSSVHEQYF
. . TRBJ1-5 TRBV11-1 TGTGCCAGCAGCTTAGAATCGTCAGGGGGCAATCAGCCCCAGCATTTT CASSLESSGGNQPQHF
many . TRBJ1-2 TRBV9 TGTGCCAGCAGCGTAACGGGGGGAGGGAACTATGGCTACACCTTC CASSVTGGGNYGYTF
many TRBD1 TRBJ1-1 TRBV29-1 TGCAGCGTTTCAGGGGGATGGGGCACTGAAGCTTTCTTT CSVSGGWGTEAFF
. . TRBJ1-3 TRBV2 TGTGCCAGCAGTTTCAGCCTGAGCTCTGGAAACACCATATATTTT CASSFSLSSGNTIYF
many TRBD1 TRBJ1-6 TRBV20-1 TGCAGTGCTAGATCCCCGGGACAGGGGAATTCACCCCTCCACTTT CSARSPGQGNSPLHF
. . TRBJ1-2 TRBV5-1 TGCGCCAGCACTCGAGGGGGGATGGATGGCTACACCTTC CASTRGGMDGYTF
few TRBD1 TRBJ1-2 TRBV25-1 TGTGCCAGCCACGGGACAGGGGAGGGTGGCTACACCTTC CASHGTGEGGYTF